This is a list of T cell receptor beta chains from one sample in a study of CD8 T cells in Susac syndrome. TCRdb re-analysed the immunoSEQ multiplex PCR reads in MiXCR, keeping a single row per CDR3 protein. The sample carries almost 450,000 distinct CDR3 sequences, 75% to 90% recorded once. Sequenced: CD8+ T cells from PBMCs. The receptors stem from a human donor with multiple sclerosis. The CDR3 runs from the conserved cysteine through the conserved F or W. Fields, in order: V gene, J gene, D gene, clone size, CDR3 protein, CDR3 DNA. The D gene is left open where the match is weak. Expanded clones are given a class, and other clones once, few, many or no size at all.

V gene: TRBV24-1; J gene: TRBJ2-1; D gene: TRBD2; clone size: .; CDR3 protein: CATSDLRGREGRSYNEQFF; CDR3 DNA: TGTGCCACCAGTGATTTGCGGGGGCGGGAGGGCCGATCCTACAATGAGCAGTTCTTC
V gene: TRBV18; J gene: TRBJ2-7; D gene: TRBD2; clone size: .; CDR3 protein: CASSPSSGIIYEQYF; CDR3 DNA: TGTGCCAGCTCACCGTCTAGCGGAATCATCTACGAGCAGTACTTC
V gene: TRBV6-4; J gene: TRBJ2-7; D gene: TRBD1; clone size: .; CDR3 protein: CASSLPGQARMGYEQYF; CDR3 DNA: TGTGCCAGCAGTCTCCCGGGACAGGCCCGGATGGGGTACGAGCAGTACTTC
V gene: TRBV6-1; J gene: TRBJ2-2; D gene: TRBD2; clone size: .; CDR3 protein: CASSLAGVDTGELFF; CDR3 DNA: TGTGCCAGCAGTTTAGCGGGAGTAGACACCGGGGAGCTGTTTTTT
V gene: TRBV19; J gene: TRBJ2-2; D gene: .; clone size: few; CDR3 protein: CASRSYGELFF; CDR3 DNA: TGTGCCAGTCGTTCATACGGGGAGCTGTTTTTT
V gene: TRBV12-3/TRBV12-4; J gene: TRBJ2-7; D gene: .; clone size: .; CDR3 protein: CASSLRQGSNYEQYF; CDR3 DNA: TGTGCCAGCAGTTTACGTCAAGGGAGCAACTACGAGCAGTACTTC
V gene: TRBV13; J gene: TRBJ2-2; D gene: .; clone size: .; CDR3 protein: CASSLGGVLFF; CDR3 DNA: TGTGCCAGCAGCCTCGGCGGGGTGCTGTTTTTT
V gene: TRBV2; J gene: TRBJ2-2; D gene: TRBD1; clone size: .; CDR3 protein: CASSFGTGGGTGELFF; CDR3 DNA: TGTGCCAGCAGCTTTGGGACAGGGGGAGGCACCGGGGAGCTGTTTTTT
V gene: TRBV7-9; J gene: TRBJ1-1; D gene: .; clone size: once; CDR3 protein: CASSLAWVYLNTEAFF; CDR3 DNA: TGTGCCAGCAGCTTAGCTTGGGTATACTTGAACACTGAAGCTTTCTTT
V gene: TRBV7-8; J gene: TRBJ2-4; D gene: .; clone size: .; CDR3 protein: CASSLPHGQGKNIQYF; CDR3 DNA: TGTGCCAGCAGCTTACCCCACGGGCAGGGCAAAAACATTCAGTACTTC
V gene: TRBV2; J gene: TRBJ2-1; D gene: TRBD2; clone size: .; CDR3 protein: CASSEGTRGTNEQFF; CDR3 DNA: TGTGCCAGCAGTGAAGGGACTAGGGGCACAAATGAGCAGTTCTTC
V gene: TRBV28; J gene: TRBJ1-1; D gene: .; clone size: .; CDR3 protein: CASSLVVNEAFF; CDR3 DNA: TGTGCCAGCAGTTTGGTGGTGAATGAAGCTTTCTTT
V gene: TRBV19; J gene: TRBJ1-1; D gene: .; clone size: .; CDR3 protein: CASNPGTLIEAFF; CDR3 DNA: TGTGCCAGTAACCCCGGGACACTAATTGAAGCTTTCTTT
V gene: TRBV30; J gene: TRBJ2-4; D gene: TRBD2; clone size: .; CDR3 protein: CASSGDLAKNIQYF; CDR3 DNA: TGTGCCAGCAGCGGGGACCTAGCCAAAAACATTCAGTACTTC
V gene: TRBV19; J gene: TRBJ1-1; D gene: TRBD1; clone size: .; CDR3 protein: CASSTGTGAFTEAFF; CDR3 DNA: TGTGCCAGTAGTACTGGGACAGGGGCGTTCACTGAAGCTTTCTTT
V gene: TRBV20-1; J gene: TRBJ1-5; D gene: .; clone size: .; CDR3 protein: CSGKRSPGIDQPQHF; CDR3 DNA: TGCAGTGGAAAGAGGTCCCCGGGGATTGATCAGCCCCAGCATTTT
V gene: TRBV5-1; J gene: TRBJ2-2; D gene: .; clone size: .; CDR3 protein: CAPHRRLRGGELFF; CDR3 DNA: TGCGCCCCTCACAGGCGGCTGAGGGGCGGGGAGCTGTTTTTT
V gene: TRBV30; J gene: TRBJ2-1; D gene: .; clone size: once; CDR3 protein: CAWSYTEEQFF; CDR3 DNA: TGTGCCTGGAGTTACACTGAGGAGCAGTTCTTC
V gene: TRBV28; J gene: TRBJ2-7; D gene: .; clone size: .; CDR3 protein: CASSWAQPIYEQYF; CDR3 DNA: TGTGCCAGCAGTTGGGCCCAGCCCATCTACGAGCAGTACTTC
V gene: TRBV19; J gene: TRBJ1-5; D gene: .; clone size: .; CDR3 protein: CASSRTAYQPQHF; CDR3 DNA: TGTGCCAGTAGCCGGACAGCTTATCAGCCCCAGCATTTT
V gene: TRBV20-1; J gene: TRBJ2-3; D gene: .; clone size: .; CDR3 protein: CSARSPADTDTQYF; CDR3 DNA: TGCAGTGCTAGGTCGCCTGCTGACACAGATACGCAGTATTTT
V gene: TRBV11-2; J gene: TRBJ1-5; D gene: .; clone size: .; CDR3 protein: CASSPLRARRGSNQPQHF; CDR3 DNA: TGTGCCAGCAGCCCCCTAAGGGCGCGACGGGGATCGAATCAGCCCCAGCATTTT